These T cell receptor beta chains were read from a single sample in a study of OX40 agonist ivuxolimab in advanced cancers. Libraries were prepared by immunoSEQ multiplex PCR; TCRdb keeps only in-frame clonotypes and omits some of them. The table records over 45,000 clones, around 81% of them present only once. This sample comprised CD4+ or CD8+ T cells sorted from blood, obtained in a trial of the OX40 agonist ivuxolimab. All receptors come from an adult with an advanced solid tumor such as melanoma, head and neck, liver or kidney cancer. Both conserved end residues are trimmed from each CDR3.

V | CDR3
TRBV30 | AWSVFRAGRNTIY
TRBV25-1 | ASSTGVSGANVLT
TRBV5-6 | ASSLEMGFYGYT
TRBV28 | ATVGGRGGPGTDTQY
TRBV19 | ATQYTGVRTEAF
TRBV5-1 | ASSSGQEGNTIY
TRBV19 | ASSSFRDGPYEQY
TRBV4-2 | ASGYRSLDEQY
TRBV6-6 | ASRTGQGGGETQY
TRBV2 | ASAQAYEQY
TRBV4-2 | ASSQDWAGTTSGSYNEQF
TRBV9 | ASSVKPNTEAF
TRBV19 | ASRTGTGGPYEQY
TRBV2 | ASSDQGSQSEQY
TRBV7-3 | ASSKLAGVRGGELF
TRBV28 | ASSQSTGPISYEQY
TRBV6-5 | ASRAGTSGTDEQF
TRBV18 | ASSTSTGRIEAF
TRBV9 | ASSPSTGTYGYT
TRBV7-2 | ASSRDSNYGYT
TRBV5-4 | ASSSQKAEQY
TRBV11-2 | ASSLELAGGQETQY
TRBV7-9 | ASSSPVGEQY
TRBV11-3 | ASGRTVEAF
TRBV11-2 | ASSMGLAAY
TRBV6-1 | ASSSGQFMNTEAF
TRBV19 | ASSGGSVPFYGYT
TRBV27 | ASSPHRRQGGLYEQY
TRBV30 | AWTPGLSSTDTQY
TRBV30 | AWSTRGTGLNTEAF
TRBV27 | ASSSRGTGELF
TRBV10-3 | AISTSGGNNEQF
TRBV29-1 | SASTGVTDTQY
TRBV5-1 | ASSLLGTSGSTDTQY
TRBV6-6 | ASSYSSGQGYEQY